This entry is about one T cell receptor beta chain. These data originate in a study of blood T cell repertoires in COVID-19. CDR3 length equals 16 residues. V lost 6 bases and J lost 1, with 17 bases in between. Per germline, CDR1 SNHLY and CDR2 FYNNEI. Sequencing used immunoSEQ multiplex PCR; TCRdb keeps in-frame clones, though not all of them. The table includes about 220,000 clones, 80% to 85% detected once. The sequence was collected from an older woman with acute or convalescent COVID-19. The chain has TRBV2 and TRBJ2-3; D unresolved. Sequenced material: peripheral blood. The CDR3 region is CASRYPSRSGTDTQYF. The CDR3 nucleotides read TGTGCCAGCAGGTACCCGTCTAGGAGTGGCACAGATACGCAGTATTTT.